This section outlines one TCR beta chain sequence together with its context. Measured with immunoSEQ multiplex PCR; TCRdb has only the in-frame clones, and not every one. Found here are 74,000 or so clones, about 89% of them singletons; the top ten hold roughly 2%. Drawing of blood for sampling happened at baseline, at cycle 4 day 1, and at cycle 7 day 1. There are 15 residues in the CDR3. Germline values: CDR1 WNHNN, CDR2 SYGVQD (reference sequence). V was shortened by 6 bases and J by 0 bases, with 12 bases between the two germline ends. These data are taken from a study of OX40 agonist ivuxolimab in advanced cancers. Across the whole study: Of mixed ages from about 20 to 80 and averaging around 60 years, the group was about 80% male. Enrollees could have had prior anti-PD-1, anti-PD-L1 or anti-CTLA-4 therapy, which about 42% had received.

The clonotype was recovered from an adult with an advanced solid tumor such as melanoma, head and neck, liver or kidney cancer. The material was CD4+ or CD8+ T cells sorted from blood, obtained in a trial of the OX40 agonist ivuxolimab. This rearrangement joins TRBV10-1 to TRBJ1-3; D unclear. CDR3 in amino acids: CASSASGSSGNTIYF. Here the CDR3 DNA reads TGCGCCAGCAGCGCTTCGGGGAGCTCTGGAAACACCATATATTTT.